Described below is a single T cell receptor (beta chain) sequence and its context. This sample is part of a study of blood T cell repertoires in COVID-19. Overall study: PBMCs, B-cell-depleted T cells, or T cells were the source of the cDNA or gDNA that made up the material.

Trimming removed 0 bases at V and 0 bases at J, with 11 bases between. The germline V gene encodes CDR1 SGHRS and CDR2 YFSETQ. The CDR3 totals 16 residues. Original methodology: Amplifying reference gene primers gave estimates of nucleated cell counts. Clones were sequenced by immunoSEQ multiplex PCR, and TCRdb holds only the in-frame ones, with some missing. That table gives V, J and clone size, and the DNA gave D and trimming. The sample comprises approximately 62,000 clones, 85% to 90% of which are singletons, and under 9.5% rests with the top ten. The sample comprised peripheral blood. The sequence derives from a human donor with active COVID-19. The donor label of this sample is uncertain. The chain uses TRBV5-1 and TRBJ2-3; a possible D gene is TRBD2 (6 bases). CDR3 sequence reads: CASSLVVGGSTDTQYF. CDR3 sequence (DNA): TGCGCCAGCAGCTTGGTTGTGGGAGGAAGCACAGATACGCAGTATTTT.